These T cell receptor beta chains were read from a single sample in a study of CD8 T cells in Susac syndrome. TCRdb redid the calling of the immunoSEQ multiplex PCR reads with MiXCR, one entry per CDR3 protein. This table has some 130,000 distinct CDR3 sequences, roughly 96% appearing once. Sequenced sample: CD4+ T cells from PBMCs. The receptors here all came from a human donor in good health. CDR3s leave out the opening cysteine and the closing phenylalanine or tryptophan.

CDR3 protein: ASSSLRGRANEQF; J gene: TRBJ2-1; V gene: TRBV7-2
CDR3 protein: AISADFRETQY; J gene: TRBJ2-5; V gene: TRBV10-3
CDR3 protein: SARGQGGNTIY; J gene: TRBJ1-3; V gene: TRBV20-1
CDR3 protein: ASSSHRRSNEKLF; J gene: TRBJ1-4; V gene: TRBV6-6
CDR3 protein: ASSHGLAGGANTGELF; J gene: TRBJ2-2; V gene: TRBV4-1
CDR3 protein: ASSGGDRGETQY; J gene: TRBJ2-5; V gene: TRBV5-1
CDR3 protein: ASSLSTAYYGYT; J gene: TRBJ1-2; V gene: TRBV28
CDR3 protein: ASSSTGVLSGELF; J gene: TRBJ2-2; V gene: TRBV11-2
CDR3 protein: ASSTDSPDEKLF; J gene: TRBJ1-4; V gene: TRBV5-1
CDR3 protein: SALGANGYT; J gene: TRBJ1-2; V gene: TRBV29-1
CDR3 protein: STRGLNTEAF; J gene: TRBJ1-1; V gene: TRBV29-1
CDR3 protein: ASRDSGELF; J gene: TRBJ2-2; V gene: TRBV5-4
CDR3 protein: ASRTGQGARVTETQY; J gene: TRBJ2-5; V gene: TRBV2
CDR3 protein: ASSYSIGQGKTQY; J gene: TRBJ2-5; V gene: TRBV6-5
CDR3 protein: ASSPQGIADTQY; J gene: TRBJ2-3; V gene: TRBV7-2
CDR3 protein: ASRGTGRDEQY; J gene: TRBJ2-7; V gene: TRBV6-5
CDR3 protein: ASSLLLGANTEAF; J gene: TRBJ1-1; V gene: TRBV12-3/TRBV12-4
CDR3 protein: ASSEARVAGDETQY; J gene: TRBJ2-5; V gene: TRBV6-1
CDR3 protein: ASRLGQGAGNQPQH; J gene: TRBJ1-5; V gene: TRBV6-2/TRBV6-3
CDR3 protein: ASSYSGRGVHEQY; J gene: TRBJ2-7; V gene: TRBV6-5
CDR3 protein: ASSQPDSPDTQY; J gene: TRBJ2-3; V gene: TRBV3-1
CDR3 protein: ATSRRQALQETQY; J gene: TRBJ2-5; V gene: TRBV5-6
CDR3 protein: ASSPGLAVDYEQY; J gene: TRBJ2-7; V gene: TRBV4-1
CDR3 protein: ASSGQLAGTGELF; J gene: TRBJ2-2; V gene: TRBV12-3/TRBV12-4
CDR3 protein: SARDLGRVAYGYT; J gene: TRBJ1-2; V gene: TRBV20-1
CDR3 protein: ASSQGRDTQY; J gene: TRBJ2-3; V gene: TRBV3-1
CDR3 protein: ASSRERGDTEAF; J gene: TRBJ1-1; V gene: TRBV6-6
CDR3 protein: ASSLAGGGETQY; J gene: TRBJ2-5; V gene: TRBV7-7
CDR3 protein: ASRRRELNNEQF; J gene: TRBJ2-1; V gene: TRBV5-4
CDR3 protein: ASSQGDSSQGF; J gene: TRBJ2-1; V gene: TRBV3-1